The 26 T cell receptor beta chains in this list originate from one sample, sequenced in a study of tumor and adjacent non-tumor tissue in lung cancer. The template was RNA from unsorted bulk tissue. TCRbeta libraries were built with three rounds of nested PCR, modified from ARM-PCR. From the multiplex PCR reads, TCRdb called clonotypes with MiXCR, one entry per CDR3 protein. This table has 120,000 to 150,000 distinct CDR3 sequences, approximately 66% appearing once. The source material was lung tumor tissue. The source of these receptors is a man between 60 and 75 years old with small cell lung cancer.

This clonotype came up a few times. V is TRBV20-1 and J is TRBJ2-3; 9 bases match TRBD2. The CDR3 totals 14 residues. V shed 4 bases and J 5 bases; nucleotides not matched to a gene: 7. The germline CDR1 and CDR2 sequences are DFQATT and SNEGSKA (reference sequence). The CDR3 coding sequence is TGCAGTGCTACTGCGGGAGGGCTGGGAGATACGCAGTATTTT. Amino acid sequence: CSATAGGLGDTQYF.

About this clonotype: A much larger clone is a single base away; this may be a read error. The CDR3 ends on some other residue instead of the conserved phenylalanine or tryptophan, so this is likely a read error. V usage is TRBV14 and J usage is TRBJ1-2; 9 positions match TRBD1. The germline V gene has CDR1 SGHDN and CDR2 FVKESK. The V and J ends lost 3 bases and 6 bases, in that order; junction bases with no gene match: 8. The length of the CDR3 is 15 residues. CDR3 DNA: TGTGCCAGCAGCCACGGATGGGACAGGGACGATGGCTACACCTCC. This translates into CASSHGWDRDDGYTS.

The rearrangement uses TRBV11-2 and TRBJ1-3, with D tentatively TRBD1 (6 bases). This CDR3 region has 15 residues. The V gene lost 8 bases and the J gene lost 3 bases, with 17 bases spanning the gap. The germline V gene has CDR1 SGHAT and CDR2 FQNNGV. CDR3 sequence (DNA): TGTGCCAGCCGCCCAGGACAGATTATTGGAAACACCATATATTTT. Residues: CASRPGQIIGNTIYF.

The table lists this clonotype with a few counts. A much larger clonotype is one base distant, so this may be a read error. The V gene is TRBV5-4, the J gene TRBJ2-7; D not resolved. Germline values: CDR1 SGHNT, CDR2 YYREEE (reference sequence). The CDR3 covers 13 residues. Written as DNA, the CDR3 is TGTGCCAGCAGCAACGGCGGTACCTACGACCAGTACTTC. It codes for CASSNGGTYDQYF.

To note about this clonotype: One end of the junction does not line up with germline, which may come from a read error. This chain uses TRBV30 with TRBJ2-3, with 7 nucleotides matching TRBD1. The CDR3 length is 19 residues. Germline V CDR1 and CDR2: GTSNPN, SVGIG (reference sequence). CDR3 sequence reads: CAWSVKGALNRRSTDTQYF. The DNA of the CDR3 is TGTGCCTGGAGTGTAAAGGGGGCCTTAAACAGGAGAAGCACAGATACACAGTATTTT. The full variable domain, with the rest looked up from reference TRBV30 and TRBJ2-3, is SQTIHQWPATLVQPVGSPLSLECTVEGTSNPNLYWYRQAAGRGLQLLFYSVGIGQISSEVPQNLSASRPQDRQFILSSKKLLLSDSGFYLCAWSVKGALNRRSTDTQYFGPGTRLTVL.

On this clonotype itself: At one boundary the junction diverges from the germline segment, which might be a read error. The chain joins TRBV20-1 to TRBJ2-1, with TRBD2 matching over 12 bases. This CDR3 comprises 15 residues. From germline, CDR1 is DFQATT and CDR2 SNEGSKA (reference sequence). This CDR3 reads CSGRDSSGRVAEQFF. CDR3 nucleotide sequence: TGCAGTGGTAGAGATTCTAGCGGGAGGGTCGCTGAGCAGTTCTTC.

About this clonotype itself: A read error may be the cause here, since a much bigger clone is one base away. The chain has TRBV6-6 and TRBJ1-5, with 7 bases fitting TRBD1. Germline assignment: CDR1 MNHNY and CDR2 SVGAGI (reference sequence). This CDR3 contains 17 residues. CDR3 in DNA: TGTGCCAGCAGTTCCCGACAGGGAGTGAATAGCAATCAGTCCCAGCATTTT. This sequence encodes CASSSRQGVNSNQSQHF.

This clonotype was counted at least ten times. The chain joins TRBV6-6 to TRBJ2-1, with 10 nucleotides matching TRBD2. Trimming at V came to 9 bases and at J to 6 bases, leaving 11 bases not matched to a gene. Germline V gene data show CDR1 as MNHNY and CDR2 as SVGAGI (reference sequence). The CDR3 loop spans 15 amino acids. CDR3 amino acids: CASWELAGGGNEQFF. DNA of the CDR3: TGTGCCAGTTGGGAATTAGCGGGAGGTGGCAATGAGCAGTTCTTC.

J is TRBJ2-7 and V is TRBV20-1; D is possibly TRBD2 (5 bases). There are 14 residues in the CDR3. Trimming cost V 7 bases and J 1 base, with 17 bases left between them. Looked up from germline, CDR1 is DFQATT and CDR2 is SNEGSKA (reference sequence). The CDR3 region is CSVKTNGNSYEQYV. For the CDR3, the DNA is TGCAGTGTAAAGACTAACGGAAATTCCTACGAGCAGTACGTC.

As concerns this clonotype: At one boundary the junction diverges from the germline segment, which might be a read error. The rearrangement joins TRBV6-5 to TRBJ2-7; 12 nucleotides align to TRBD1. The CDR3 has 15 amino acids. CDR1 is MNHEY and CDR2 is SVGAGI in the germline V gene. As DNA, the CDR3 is TGTGCCAGTAGTATACCGGGACAGGGGGCCCACGAGCTGTACTTC. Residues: CASSIPGQGAHELYF.

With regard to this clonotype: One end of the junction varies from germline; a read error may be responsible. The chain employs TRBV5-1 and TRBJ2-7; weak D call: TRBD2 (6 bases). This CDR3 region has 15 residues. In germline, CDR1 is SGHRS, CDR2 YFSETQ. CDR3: CASNLGFGGNYEQYF. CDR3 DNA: TGCGCCAGCAACTTGGGTTTCGGCGGGAACTACGAGCAGTACTTC.

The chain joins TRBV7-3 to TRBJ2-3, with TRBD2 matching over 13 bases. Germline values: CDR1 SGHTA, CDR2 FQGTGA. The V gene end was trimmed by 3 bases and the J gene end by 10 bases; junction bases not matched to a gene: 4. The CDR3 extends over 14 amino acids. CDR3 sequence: CASSFSGTSGAQYF. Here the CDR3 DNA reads TGTGCCAGCAGCTTCTCCGGGACTAGCGGGGCGCAGTATTTT.

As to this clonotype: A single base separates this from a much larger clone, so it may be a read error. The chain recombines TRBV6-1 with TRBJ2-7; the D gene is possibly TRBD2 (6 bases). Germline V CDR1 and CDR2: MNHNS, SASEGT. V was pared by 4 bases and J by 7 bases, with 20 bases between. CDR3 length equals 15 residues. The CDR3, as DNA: TGTGCCAGCAGTGTCCTAGGTCGGGGAGGCGAAGAGCAGTACTTC. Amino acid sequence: CASSVLGRGGEEQYF.

The CDR3 region is CAWSANRGTGYTF. The DNA of the CDR3 is TGTGCCTGGAGCGCCAACAGGGGTACTGGCTACACCTTC. The chain couples TRBV30 to TRBJ1-2; 7 nucleotides agree with TRBD1. The J segment lost 7 bases and the V segment lost 3 bases, leaving 8 bases of the junction unmatched. Germline lookup yields CDR1 GTSNPN and CDR2 SVGIG (reference sequence). CDR3 length: 13 residues.

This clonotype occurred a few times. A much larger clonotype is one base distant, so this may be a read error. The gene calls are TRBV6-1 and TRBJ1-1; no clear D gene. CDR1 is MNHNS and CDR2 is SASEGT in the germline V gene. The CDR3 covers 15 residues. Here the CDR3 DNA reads TGTACCAGCAGTGAACGCGACGAAATTGGGACTGAAGCTTTCTTT. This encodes CTSSERDEIGTEAFF.

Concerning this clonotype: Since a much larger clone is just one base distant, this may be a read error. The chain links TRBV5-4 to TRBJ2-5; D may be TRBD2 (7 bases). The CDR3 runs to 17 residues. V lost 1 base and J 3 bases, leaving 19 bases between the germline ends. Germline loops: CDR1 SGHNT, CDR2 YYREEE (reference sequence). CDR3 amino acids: CASSLPQGGRDKETQYF. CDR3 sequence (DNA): TGTGCCAGCAGCTTGCCACAGGGAGGGAGGGATAAAGAGACCCAGTACTTC.

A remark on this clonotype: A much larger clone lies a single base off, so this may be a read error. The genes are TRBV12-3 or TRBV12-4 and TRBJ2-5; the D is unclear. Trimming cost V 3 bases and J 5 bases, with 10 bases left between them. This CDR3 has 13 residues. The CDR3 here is CASSFASLETQYF. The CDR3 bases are TGTGCCAGCAGTTTTGCAAGTCTTGAGACCCAGTACTTC.

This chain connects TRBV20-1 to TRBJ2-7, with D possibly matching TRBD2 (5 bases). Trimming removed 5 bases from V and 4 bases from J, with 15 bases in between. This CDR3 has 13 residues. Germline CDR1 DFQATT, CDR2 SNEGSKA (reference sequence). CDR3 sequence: CSAGGEGLYEQYF. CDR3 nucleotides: TGCAGTGCTGGCGGAGAGGGTTTATACGAGCAGTACTTC.

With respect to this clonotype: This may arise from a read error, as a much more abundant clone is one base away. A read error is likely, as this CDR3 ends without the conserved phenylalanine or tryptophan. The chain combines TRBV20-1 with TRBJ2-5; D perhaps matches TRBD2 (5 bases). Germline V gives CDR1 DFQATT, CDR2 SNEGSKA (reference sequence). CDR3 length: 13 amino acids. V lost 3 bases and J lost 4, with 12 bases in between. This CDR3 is CSASDLRGETQYS. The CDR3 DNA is TGCAGTGCTAGTGACCTCCGGGGAGAGACCCAGTACTCC.

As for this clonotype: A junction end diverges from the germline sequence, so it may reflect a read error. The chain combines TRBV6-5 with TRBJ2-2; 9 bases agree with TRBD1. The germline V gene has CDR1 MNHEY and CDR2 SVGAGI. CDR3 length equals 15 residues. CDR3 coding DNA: TGTGCCAGCAGTTCGTGGACAGGGGACACCGTGGAGCTGTTTTTT. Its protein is CASSSWTGDTVELFF.

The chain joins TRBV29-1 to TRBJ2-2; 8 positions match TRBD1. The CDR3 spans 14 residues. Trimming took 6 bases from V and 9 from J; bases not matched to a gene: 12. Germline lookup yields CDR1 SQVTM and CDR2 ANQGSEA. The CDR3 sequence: CSVSGGGNARELFF. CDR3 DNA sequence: TGCAGCGTCTCAGGGGGCGGCAACGCACGGGAGCTGTTTTTT.

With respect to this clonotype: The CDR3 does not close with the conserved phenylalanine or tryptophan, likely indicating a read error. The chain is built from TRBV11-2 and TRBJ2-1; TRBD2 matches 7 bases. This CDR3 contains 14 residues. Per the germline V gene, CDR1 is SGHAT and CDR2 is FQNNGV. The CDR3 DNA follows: TGTACCAGCAGCGCCCTAGCGGCCTACAATGAGCAGTTCTTG. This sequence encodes CTSSALAAYNEQFL.

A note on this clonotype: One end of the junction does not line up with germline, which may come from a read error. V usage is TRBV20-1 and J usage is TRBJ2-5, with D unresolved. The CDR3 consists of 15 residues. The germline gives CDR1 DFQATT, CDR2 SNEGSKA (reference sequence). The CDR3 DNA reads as TGCACTGCTCCCTACCCCGGACGACATCGAATATCCCAGTACTTC. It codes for CTAPYPGRHRISQYF.

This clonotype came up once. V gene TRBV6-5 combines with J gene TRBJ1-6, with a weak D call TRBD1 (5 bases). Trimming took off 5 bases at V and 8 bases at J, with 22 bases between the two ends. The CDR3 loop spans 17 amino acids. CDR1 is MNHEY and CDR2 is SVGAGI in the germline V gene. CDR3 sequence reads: CASSHRGVGVSDSPLHF. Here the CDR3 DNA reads TGTGCCAGCAGTCACCGGGGGGTAGGGGTTAGTGATTCACCCCTCCACTTT.

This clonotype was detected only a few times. The CDR3 spells CAISVTGPNQPQHF. In DNA, the CDR3 is TGTGCCATCAGTGTGACAGGGCCCAATCAGCCCCAGCATTTT. The chain has TRBV10-3 and TRBJ1-5; 7 positions match TRBD1. There are 14 residues in the CDR3. Germline V gene sequence: CDR1 ENHRY, CDR2 SYGVKD. V lost 4 bases and J lost 3; bases outside the gene matches: 3.

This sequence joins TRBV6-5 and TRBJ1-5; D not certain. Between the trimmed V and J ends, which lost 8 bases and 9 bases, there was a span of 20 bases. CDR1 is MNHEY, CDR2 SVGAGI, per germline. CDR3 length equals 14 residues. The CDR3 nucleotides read TGTGCCAGCTGTTTCTCGACTTGGGATCTGCCCCAGCATTTT. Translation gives CASCFSTWDLPQHF.